The 5 T cell receptor beta chains below were found in one sample sequenced in a study of neurological immune-mediated disorders. One entry per CDR3 protein results from TCRdb running MiXCR on the 5' RACE reads. There are roughly 42,000 distinct CDR3 sequences in the sample; about 13% occur only once, and 10% to 12% lies in the top ten. Time point noted: longitudinal time-point 3. Sequenced material: PBMCs. These receptors all come from a man aged 25-40 years in good health.

This clonotype was observed many times. The V call is TRBV20-1, the J call TRBJ1-1; perhaps TRBD1 as D (5 bases). The CDR3 runs to 13 residues. CDR1 and CDR2 from the germline V gene are DFQATT and SNEGSKA (reference sequence). The V end lost 5 bases, the J end lost 11 bases, and 21 bases lay between the germline ends. CDR3 bases: TGCAGTGCTCCCAATCCTTGGGGCGGTAACGCTTTCTTT. Its protein product is CSAPNPWGGNAFF.

This clonotype was observed many times. The chain employs TRBV27 and TRBJ1-4, with 8 bases fitting TRBD1. In germline, CDR1 is MNHEY, CDR2 SMNVEV (reference sequence). Trimming cost V 5 bases and J 8 bases; bases outside gene matches: 10. The CDR3 loop spans 15 amino acids. The CDR3: CASSIQGARIEKLFF. The CDR3 region has the DNA TGTGCCAGCAGTATCCAGGGGGCGAGGATCGAAAAACTGTTTTTT.

V and J are TRBV7-3 and TRBJ2-2; the D is unclear. V lost 2 bases to trimming and J lost 3 bases, with 7 bases between them. Germline V gene sequence: CDR1 SGHTA, CDR2 FQGTGA. This CDR3 comprises 14 residues. In nucleotides, the CDR3 is TGTGCCAGCAGCTTAGGGTGGGACACCGGGGAGCTGTTTTTT. It specifies CASSLGWDTGELFF.

This clonotype was recorded many times. The rearrangement joins TRBV4-1 to TRBJ1-5; no firm D call. The germline CDR1 and CDR2 sequences are MGHRA and YSYEKL. The CDR3 runs 13 residues. The V gene lost 1 base and the J gene lost 0 bases, with 1 base spanning the gap. The CDR3 region has the DNA TGCGCCAGCAGCCAAGGTAGCAATCAGCCCCAGCATTTT. It translates to CASSQGSNQPQHF.

In this sample, this clonotype turned up many times. The chain couples TRBV24-1 to TRBJ2-7; D perhaps matches TRBD2 (6 bases). Trimming left V 3 bases short and J 4 bases short, with 9 bases between. The germline V gene encodes CDR1 KGHDR and CDR2 SFDVKD. This CDR3 region has 13 residues. The CDR3 sequence: CATSDPGGYEQYF. The CDR3, as DNA: TGTGCCACCAGTGATCCCGGGGGATACGAGCAGTACTTC.